Described below is a single T cell receptor beta chain sequence and its context. Its antigen remains unidentified. The record has no base qualities; no much larger clone is one base away. Libraries came from PCR. The sequencer listed for this sample is Illumina HiSeq 2500. TCR libraries were prepared with molecular barcoding, using unique molecular identifiers to normalize TCRbeta repertoire quantification. TCRdb cleaned the public reads at Q25 with fastp, built clones with MiXCR and kept in-frame beta chains. Each record represents a unique CDR3 protein, reported with the most common genes and DNA among its rows. In all, the sample holds nearly 400,000 distinct CDR3 sequences, and about 20% of those were seen once. Jointly, the top ten make up around 4% of the sample. These data originate in a study of T-cell reconstitution after alpha-beta-depleted transplantation in children (dated by TCRdb to about 2016). Concerning the study at large: The study quantitatively tracked T-cell immune reconstitution after TCRalphabeta/CD19-depleted allogeneic hematopoietic cell transplantation in children using TCR repertoire profiling.

V and J are truncated by 0 bases and 0 bases respectively, leaving an intervening sequence of 12 bases. CDR1 MNHEY and CDR2 SVGEGT were looked up in the germline V gene. From its cysteine to its phenylalanine, the CDR3 spans 17 amino acids. The DNA shown is the 51-base CDR3, in frame from base 1. The sequence was collected from a human donor who donated a stem cell graft to a child with acute myeloid leukemia. Here the sequenced sample was PBMCs from the stem cell graft donor, taken from the stem cell graft. This sequence uses TRBV6-2 or TRBV6-3 and TRBJ1-5; a confident D gene designation cannot be given. The DNA sequence is given as TGTGCCAGCAGTTACTCGAAGGCTTTTTTTAGCAATCAGCCCCAGCATTTT. This codes for CASSYSKAFFSNQPQHF.